Each of the 13 T cell receptor beta chains below was sequenced from the same sample in a study of blood T cell repertoires in COVID-19. Sequenced by immunoSEQ multiplex PCR; TCRdb stores in-frame clones only, minus some. The profile shows about 190,000 clones, roughly 80% of them singletons. The sample taken for sequencing was peripheral blood. These receptors all stem from a woman in her twenties or thirties with acute or convalescent COVID-19.

Points on this clone: The junction shows a germline mismatch at one end, possibly a read error. J is TRBJ1-1 and V is TRBV15; TRBD1 is a possible D gene (5 bases). The CDR3 runs 14 residues. Germline loops: CDR1 LNHNV, CDR2 YYDKDF (reference sequence). The CDR3 sequence: CATSRDQGIGERGF. The CDR3 DNA sequence: TGTGCCACCAGCAGAGATCAGGGTATTGGGGAGCGGGGCTTT.

The V gene is TRBV5-1, the J gene TRBJ2-1; TRBD2 matches at 9 bases. The CDR3 has 14 residues. The germline V gene encodes CDR1 SGHRS and CDR2 YFSETQ. V trimming: 5 bases; J trimming: 8 bases; junction bases outside the gene matches: 8. The CDR3 region is CASRKAGGRDEQFF. The CDR3 DNA sequence: TGCGCCAGCAGAAAAGCGGGGGGCCGGGATGAGCAGTTCTTC.

A few counts support this clone. V and J are TRBV28 and TRBJ1-3, with a tentative D call TRBD1 (5 bases). Germline V CDR1 and CDR2: MDHEN, SYDVKM. This CDR3 has 15 residues. V was trimmed by 6 bases and J by 0 bases, leaving 12 bases between them. In nucleotides, the CDR3 is TGTGCCAGCAGGTTGCGGGGGGGCTCTGGAAACACCATATATTTT. It codes for CASRLRGGSGNTIYF.

The chain joins TRBV24-1 to TRBJ2-1; D is perhaps TRBD2 (5 bases). CDR1 is KGHDR, CDR2 SFDVKD, per germline. Trimming cost V 3 bases and J 8 bases, with 10 bases left between them. The CDR3 is made up of 13 amino acids. This chain's CDR3 is CATSDRGFYEQFF. The CDR3 nucleotides are TGTGCCACCAGTGATAGAGGGTTCTATGAGCAGTTCTTC.

This clone was seen a single time. This rearrangement joins TRBV3-1 (or the pseudogene TRBV3-2) to TRBJ1-5; 8 bases map to TRBD1. Trimming took 6 bases from V and 9 from J; bases not matched to a gene: 16. Germline V gene lookup returns CDR1 LGHDT and CDR2 YNNKEL (reference sequence). CDR3 size: 16 residues. Here the CDR3 DNA reads TGTGCCAGCAGGACAGGGGCGAAAGGGTCCCCGGGGCCCCAGCATTTT. The encoded protein is CASRTGAKGSPGPQHF.

The genes are TRBV6-5 and TRBJ2-5; 7 bases match TRBD1. The CDR3 has 13 amino acids. Germline-derived CDR1 and CDR2 are MNHEY and SVGAGI. Unmatched junction bases numbered 5, after V lost 5 bases and J lost 5 bases. The CDR3 reads CASSRQGLETQYF. CDR3 coding DNA: TGTGCCAGCAGTAGACAGGGATTGGAGACCCAGTACTTC.

The chain has TRBV14 and TRBJ2-7; TRBD2 matches at 10 bases. The J segment lost 4 bases and the V segment lost 6 bases, leaving 6 bases of the junction unmatched. CDR1 SGHDN and CDR2 FVKESK come from the germline V gene. The CDR3 runs 14 residues. CDR3 in amino acids: CASSQPGLAYEQYF. CDR3 nucleotides: TGTGCCAGCAGTCAACCGGGACTAGCGTACGAGCAGTACTTC.

The chain recombines TRBV28 with TRBJ2-3; D possibly corresponds to TRBD2 (5 bases). Germline CDR1 reads MDHEN; CDR2 reads SYDVKM. V lost 8 bases and J 1 base, leaving 16 bases between the germline ends. CDR3 length: 15 residues. The CDR3 protein is CASESPSGGTDTQYF. The CDR3, as DNA: TGTGCCAGCGAAAGCCCCTCCGGGGGCACAGATACGCAGTATTTT.

The chain joins TRBV30 to TRBJ2-5; 12 bases are a match to TRBD2. V lost 2 bases and J lost 9; bases outside the gene matches: 10. Germline V gene data show CDR1 as GTSNPN and CDR2 as SVGIG (reference sequence). The CDR3 covers 15 residues. Here the CDR3 DNA reads TGTGCCTGGAGTAGACTAGCGGGGGCCGTGAGGCCCCAGTACTTC. The encoded protein is CAWSRLAGAVRPQYF.

V and J are TRBV30 and TRBJ2-1; D gene unclear. Germline CDR1 and CDR2: GTSNPN and SVGIG (reference sequence). With 1 base removed from V and 5 bases from J, the gap between germline ends came to 6 bases. CDR3 size: 12 residues. CDR3 bases: TGTGCCTGGAGTGCCCATCACAATGAGCAGTTCTTC. Amino acid sequence: CAWSAHHNEQFF.

The genes are TRBV9 and TRBJ1-2; 9 bases are shared with TRBD1. The germline V gene has CDR1 SGDLS and CDR2 YYNGEE. V shed 4 bases and J 4 bases; nucleotides not matched to a gene: 11. This CDR3 is built from 16 residues. CDR3 loop: CASSLEDRGLGYGYTF. CDR3 coding DNA: TGTGCCAGCAGCTTAGAGGACAGGGGATTGGGCTATGGCTACACCTTC.

The chain joins TRBV27 to TRBJ1-3, with D perhaps TRBD1 (5 bases). The CDR3 sequence is 13 residues long. The V end lost 6 bases, the J end lost 9 bases, and 15 bases lay between the germline ends. The germline CDR1 and CDR2 sequences are MNHEY and SMNVEV (reference sequence). The CDR3 nucleotides read TGTGCCAGCAGCCCCAGGGAGGGAGGCACCATATATTTT. Protein product: CASSPREGGTIYF.

The CDR3 DNA follows: TGTGCCAGCAGCTTAGTGGACACCTCCCTTGGAAACACCATATATTTT. It yields the protein CASSLVDTSLGNTIYF. The chain has TRBV7-9 and TRBJ1-3; tentatively, D is TRBD1 (5 bases). This CDR3 is 16 amino acids long. The germline V gene has CDR1 SEHNR and CDR2 FQNEAQ (reference sequence). With 1 base removed from V and 3 bases from J, the gap between germline ends came to 13 bases.